This T cell receptor beta chain is from a study of cytomegalovirus exposure and HLA in healthy donors. This CDR3 region has 14 residues. V was trimmed by 0 bases and J by 9 bases, leaving 12 bases between them. Germline V CDR1 and CDR2: MGHRA, YSYEKL. This PCR relied on a set of 60 Vbeta primers and 13 Jbeta primers. Generated by immunoSEQ multiplex PCR, the TCRdb table keeps only in-frame clones and is missing some. This table holds 100,000 to 150,000 clones, about two thirds found once. A remark on this clone: Its antigen is as yet unknown.

General study points: TCR beta chains numbering approximately 150 were designated cytomegalovirus-associated. The authors judged a highly shared variant cluster likely a sequencing artifact.

This chain links TRBV4-1 with TRBJ1-5; D not resolved. The sequence derives from a man aged 25 to 45 in good health and CMV-seronegative. The sample consisted of PBMCs. CDR3 DNA: TGCGCCAGCAGCCAAGATCCCCGGGTTGGGCCCCAGCATTTT. It translates to CASSQDPRVGPQHF.